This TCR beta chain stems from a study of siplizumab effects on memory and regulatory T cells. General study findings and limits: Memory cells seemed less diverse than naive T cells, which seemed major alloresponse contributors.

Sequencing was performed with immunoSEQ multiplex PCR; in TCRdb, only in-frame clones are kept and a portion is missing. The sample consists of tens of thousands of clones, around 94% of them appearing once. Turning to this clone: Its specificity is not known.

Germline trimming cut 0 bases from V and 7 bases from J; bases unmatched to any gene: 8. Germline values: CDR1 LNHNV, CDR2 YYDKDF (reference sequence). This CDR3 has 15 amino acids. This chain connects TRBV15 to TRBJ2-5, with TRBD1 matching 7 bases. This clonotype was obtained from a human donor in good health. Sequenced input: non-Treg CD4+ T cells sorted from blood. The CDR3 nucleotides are TGTGCCACCAGCAGAGATCAGACAGGGAGCGGGACCCAGTACTTC. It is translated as CATSRDQTGSGTQYF.